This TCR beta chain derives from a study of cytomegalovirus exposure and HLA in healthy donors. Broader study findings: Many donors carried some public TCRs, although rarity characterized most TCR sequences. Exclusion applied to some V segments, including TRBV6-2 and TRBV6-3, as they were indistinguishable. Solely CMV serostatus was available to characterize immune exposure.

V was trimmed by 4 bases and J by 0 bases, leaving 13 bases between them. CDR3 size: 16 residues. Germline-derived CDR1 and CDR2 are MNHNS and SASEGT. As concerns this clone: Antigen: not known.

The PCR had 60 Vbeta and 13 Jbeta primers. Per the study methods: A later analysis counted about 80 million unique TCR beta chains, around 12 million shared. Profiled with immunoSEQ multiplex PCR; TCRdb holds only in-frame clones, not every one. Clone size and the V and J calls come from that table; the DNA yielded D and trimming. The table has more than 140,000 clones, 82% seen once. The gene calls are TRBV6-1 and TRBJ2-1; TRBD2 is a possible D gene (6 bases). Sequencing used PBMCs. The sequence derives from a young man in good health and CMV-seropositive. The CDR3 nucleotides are TGTGCCAGCAGTGCTAGGGAGGTGAGCTCCTACAATGAGCAGTTCTTC. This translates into CASSAREVSSYNEQFF.